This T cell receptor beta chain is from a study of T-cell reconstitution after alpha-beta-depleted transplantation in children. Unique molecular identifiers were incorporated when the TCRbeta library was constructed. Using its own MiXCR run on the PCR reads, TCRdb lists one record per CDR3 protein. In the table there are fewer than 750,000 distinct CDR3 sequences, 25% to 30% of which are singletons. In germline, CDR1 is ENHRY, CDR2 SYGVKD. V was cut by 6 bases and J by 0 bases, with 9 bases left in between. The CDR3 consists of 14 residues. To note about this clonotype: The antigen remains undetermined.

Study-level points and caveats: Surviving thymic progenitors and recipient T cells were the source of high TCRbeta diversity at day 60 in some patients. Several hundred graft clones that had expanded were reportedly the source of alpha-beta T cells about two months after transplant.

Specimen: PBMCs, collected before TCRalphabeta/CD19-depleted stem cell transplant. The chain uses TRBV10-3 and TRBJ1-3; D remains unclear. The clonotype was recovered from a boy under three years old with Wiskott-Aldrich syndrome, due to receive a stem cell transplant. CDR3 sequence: CAISPPSSGNTIYF. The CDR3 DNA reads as TGTGCCATCAGCCCACCGAGCTCTGGAAACACCATATATTTT.